This TCR beta chain was identified during a study of blood T cell repertoires in COVID-19. The protocol was immunoSEQ multiplex PCR, while the TCRdb copy is restricted to in-frame clones and leaves out a portion. The table includes around 270,000 clones, about nine tenths detected once. This clone was observed a single time. The CDR3 sequence is 14 residues long. The V end was cut by 0 bases, the J end by 6 bases, with 10 bases between. CDR1 SGHRS and CDR2 YFSETQ come from the germline V gene. The source of this sequence is a man aged 60-69 years who had recovered from COVID-19. Sequencing was carried out using peripheral blood. This chain uses TRBV5-1 with TRBJ2-1, with a weak D call TRBD2 (5 bases). CDR3 sequence: CASSLVPGSNEQFF. CDR3 nucleotides: TGCGCCAGCAGCTTGGTACCGGGAAGCAATGAGCAGTTCTTC.